This T cell receptor beta chain was identified during a study of OX40 agonist ivuxolimab in advanced cancers. Study-wide context: Ivuxolimab, which targeted the costimulatory receptor OX40 (CD134), was an agonistic, fully human IgG2 monoclonal antibody. Intravenous ivuxolimab was administered to patients every 2 weeks at six dose levels: 0.01, 0.1, 0.3, 1.5, 3 and 10 mg/kg. Of the roughly 52 dose-escalation patients, hepatocellular carcinoma was present in about 20, melanoma in around 15, renal cell carcinoma in 9 and head and neck cancer in 9. The dose-escalation cohort was about 83% male with a mean age of 60 years, ranging from roughly 23 to 85. Patients were allowed to have had prior anti-PD-1, anti-PD-L1 or anti-CTLA-4 therapy, and 30% to 40% of the dose-escalation patients had previously received checkpoint inhibitors. Partial responses were achieved by three dose-escalation patients, of whom one had hepatocellular carcinoma and two had cutaneous melanoma. The point of sequencing TCRbeta in the periphery was to test whether ivuxolimab changed TCR sequence diversity and drove clonal T-cell expansion. The paper describes the monotherapy dose-escalation part (N of about 47 patients) of the phase I trial of ivuxolimab.

Genomic DNA was extracted from sorted cells for sequencing of the TCRbeta CDR3 region. The immunoSEQ Assay was used to sequence the TCRbeta CDR3 regions. Sourced from immuneACCESS, this table was stored by TCRdb with only in-frame sequences that have V and J called. A share of the clones is absent; for the studies checked, an unresolved V gene accounts for under half, and the remainder has no known explanation. In this sample the table shows fewer than 80,000 clones, 80% to 90% of which occur a single time. The ten largest clones represent more than 0.65% of the sample. Overall study results and their limits: Partial responders in the 0.1-3.0 mg/kg groups had among the lowest normalized peripheral clonal expansion, especially among CD8+ T cells. Low levels of normalized T-cell clonal expansion were also seen in some nonresponding patients. On average, CD8+ T cells showed more expanded clones than CD4+ T cells after ivuxolimab. Which antigens the clonally expanded peripheral T cells were specific for was not determined. At doses from 0.1 to 3.0 mg/kg, clonal expansion was seen in both CD4+ and CD8+ blood T cells between baseline and week 6.

The trial excluded patients who had a history of autoimmune disease or who were on systemic immunosuppression. Peripheral blood for TCR sequencing was collected from all dose cohorts at baseline, on cycle 4 day 1, and on cycle 7 day 1. Samples were obtained from an open-label, multicenter, first-in-human phase I dose-escalation trial of ivuxolimab. Adults with locally advanced or metastatic head and neck squamous cell, hepatocellular, melanoma or renal cell carcinoma were enrolled in the trial. Before TCR sequencing, CD4+ and CD8+ T cells were separately sorted from peripheral blood. In regard to this clone: This clone's antigen is unknown. The record has no base qualities; no much larger clone is one base away.

CDR3 length: 15 amino acids, cysteine to phenylalanine. Kept here is only the CDR3 DNA, which spans 45 bases and is read in frame from base 1. Trimming costs V 1 base and J 2 bases, and their ends lie 12 bases apart. CDR1 and CDR2, per the germline V gene, are SGHTS and YDEGEE. The TCR comes from an adult with an advanced solid tumor such as melanoma, head and neck, liver or kidney cancer. This sample comprised CD4+ or CD8+ T cells sorted from blood, obtained in a trial of the OX40 agonist ivuxolimab. The chain was built from TRBV5-8 and TRBJ1-1; the D gene is perhaps TRBD1, on 6 matching bases. The DNA sequence reads TGTGCCAGCAGCTTGTTGGACAGAACAAACACTGAAGCTTTCTTT. Its amino acids are CASSLLDRTNTEAFF.